These 30 T cell receptor beta chains originate from one sample sequenced in a study of blood T cells in healthy people across ages. The use of a sample-barcoded 5' primer and a J-beta primer mix characterized a second PCR of about 7 to 12 cycles. Each CDR3 protein gets one entry after TCRdb re-called the 5' RACE reads with MiXCR. The sample gives hundreds of thousands of distinct CDR3 sequences, around 21% of which show up once; 3% to 4% is in the top ten. Sequences were obtained from blood. Receptors were obtained from a man aged 65 to 79 in good health.

This clonotype turned up a few times. A junction end diverges from the germline sequence, so it may reflect a read error. This chain links TRBV3-1 with TRBJ2-7; D remains ambiguous. Germline loops: CDR1 LGHDT, CDR2 YNNKEL (reference sequence). CDR3 size: 12 residues. CDR3 sequence: CASESDTYEQYF. The CDR3 DNA sequence: TGCGCCAGCGAATCTGACACCTACGAGCAGTACTTC.

The gene calls are TRBV14 and TRBJ1-4; the D gene is possibly TRBD1 (5 bases). CDR1 is SGHDN, CDR2 FVKESK, per germline. V shed 3 bases and J shed 7 bases, with 9 bases lying between them. This CDR3 region has 13 residues. CDR3 protein: CASSQGPVEKLFF. In nucleotides, the CDR3 is TGTGCCAGCAGCCAGGGACCGGTTGAAAAACTGTTTTTT.

This clonotype has only a few counts. At one boundary the junction diverges from the germline segment, which might be a read error. The CDR3 sequence: CASSVTLDEELFF. CDR3 sequence (DNA): TGTGCCAGCAGCGTAACTCTAGATGAAGAACTGTTTTTT. V is TRBV9 and J is TRBJ1-4; D ambiguous. Germline V gives CDR1 SGDLS, CDR2 YYNGEE. CDR3 length equals 13 residues.

This clonotype was seen only a few times. The gene calls are TRBV6-6 and TRBJ1-4, with D perhaps matching TRBD1 (6 bases). The CDR3 spans 14 residues. Germline assignment: CDR1 MNHNY and CDR2 SVGAGI (reference sequence). V was shortened by 6 bases and J by 8 bases, with 16 bases between the two germline ends. CDR3 loop: CASRGQRGDEKLFF. The DNA for the CDR3 is TGTGCCAGCAGAGGACAGCGCGGGGACGAAAAACTGTTTTTT.

This clonotype was recorded many times. V usage is TRBV27 and J usage is TRBJ1-4; tentative D call: TRBD1 (5 bases). The CDR3 runs 15 residues. Germline CDR1 and CDR2: MNHEY and SMNVEV (reference sequence). V was pared by 1 base and J by 12 bases, with 18 bases between. The CDR3 coding sequence is TGTGCCAGCAGTTTATTCTTGGGACCCGGGAGTGAACTGTTTTTT. Translation: CASSLFLGPGSELFF.

This chain joins TRBV3-1 and TRBJ1-1; D not resolved. CDR1 and CDR2 (germline): LGHDT, YNNKEL (reference sequence). CDR3 length: 12 amino acids. V dropped 10 bases and J dropped 2 bases, with 11 bases sitting between them. The CDR3 DNA sequence: TGTGCCACCTCTCAGATTAACACTGAAGCTTTCTTT. Translating gives CATSQINTEAFF.

This clonotype has just a few counts. The chain carries TRBV4-1 and TRBJ2-4; TRBD1 agrees at 10 bases. The CDR3 has 17 residues. Germline CDR1 is MGHRA and CDR2 is YSYEKL. The junction had 8 bases not matched to a gene; V was cut back by 5 bases and J by 1 base. The DNA for the CDR3 is TGCGCCAGCAGCTCCGCAGACAGGGGGCTGGCCAAAAACATTCAGTACTTC. Translating it yields CASSSADRGLAKNIQYF.

J is TRBJ1-1 and V is TRBV5-1, with a possible D match to TRBD1 (5 bases). Between the trimmed V and J ends, which lost 5 bases and 3 bases, there was a span of 11 bases. Germline V gene sequence: CDR1 SGHRS, CDR2 YFSETQ. There are 13 residues in the CDR3. The CDR3 DNA reads as TGCGCCAGCAGTGGGCTGGGGGACACTGAAGCTTTCTTT. Translation: CASSGLGDTEAFF.

This clonotype was detected only a few times. V usage is TRBV28 and J usage is TRBJ2-3; no firm D call. Germline CDR1 MDHEN, CDR2 SYDVKM. The V end was cut by 3 bases, the J end by 5 bases, with 21 bases between. This CDR3 comprises 17 residues. The CDR3 DNA reads as TGTGCCAGCAGTTTGGGGTGGGGTTTGGGCGAAAGAGATACGCAGTATTTT. Its translation: CASSLGWGLGERDTQYF.

This rearrangement joins TRBV29-1 to TRBJ2-5, with 11 bases aligning to TRBD2. TRBJ2-1 matches the DNA end more closely, so the J call is doubtful. The germline V gene encodes CDR1 SQVTM and CDR2 ANQGSEA. The CDR3 is 13 amino acids. The CDR3 is CSARLAGPNEQFF. CDR3 nucleotides: TGCAGCGCTAGACTAGCGGGACCCAATGAGCAGTTCTTC.

Only a few counts were recorded for this clonotype. This chain joins TRBV24-1 and TRBJ2-3; 13 bases agree with TRBD2. V gave up 6 bases and J gave up 0 bases; unmatched junction bases: 5. CDR1 is KGHDR, CDR2 SFDVKD, per germline. The CDR3 loop spans 17 amino acids. In nucleotides, the CDR3 is TGTGCCACCAGTACTAGCGGGAGGGCCGGAAGCACAGATACGCAGTATTTT. It translates to CATSTSGRAGSTDTQYF.

This clonotype appeared a single time. As DNA, the CDR3 is TGTGCCAGCAGCCAAGGGATGGGAGGCAATGAGCAGTTCTTC. Its protein is CASSQGMGGNEQFF. V and J are TRBV3-1 and TRBJ2-5; TRBD2 is a possible D gene (6 bases). The DNA matches TRBJ2-1 better at its end, which makes the J call doubtful. Germline CDR1 and CDR2: LGHDT and YNNKEL (reference sequence). The CDR3 consists of 14 residues.

This clonotype appeared many times. The gene calls are TRBV7-9 and TRBJ1-4; weak D call: TRBD1 (6 bases). Germline V lookup: CDR1 SEHNR, CDR2 FQNEAQ (reference sequence). The V gene lost 5 bases and the J gene lost 4 bases, with 8 bases spanning the gap. This CDR3 is 13 amino acids long. This CDR3 is CASSQGGNEKLFF. The CDR3 region has the DNA TGTGCCAGCAGCCAAGGGGGTAATGAAAAACTGTTTTTT. The full variable domain, in which reference TRBV7-9 and TRBJ1-4 provide the parts outside the CDR3, is DTGVSQNPRHKITKRGQNVTFRCDPISEHNRLYWYRQTLGQGPEFLTYFQNEAQLEKSRLLSDRFSAERPKGSFSTLEIQRTEQGDSAMYLCASSQGGNEKLFFGSGTQLSVL.

The CDR3 reads CATSTDRVEQYF. DNA of the CDR3: TGTGCCACCAGCACAGACAGGGTCGAGCAGTACTTC. The V call is TRBV15, the J call TRBJ2-7; 7 bases align to TRBD1. The V gene's germline CDR1 is LNHNV and CDR2 YYDKDF (reference sequence). J lost 6 bases, V lost 4 bases, and 3 bases had no gene match. The CDR3 sequence is 12 residues long.

This clonotype occurred a few times. This chain connects TRBV12-3 or TRBV12-4 to TRBJ1-1; D is undetermined. The germline V and J ends were trimmed by 6 bases and 1 base, with 9 bases remaining between them. The CDR3 is 13 amino acids. CDR3 in DNA: TGTGCCAGCAGATTCCAGGAGAACACTGAAGCTTTCTTT. Residues: CASRFQENTEAFF.

On this clonotype: One end of the junction is discordant with germline, which a read error may explain. The CDR3 DNA reads as TGTGCCGCCAGCAGAGATCCGATCTCAGAGACCCAGTACTTC. Translated: CAASRDPISETQYF. The V and J genes are TRBV15 and TRBJ2-5; D gene uncertain. The V gene's germline CDR1 is LNHNV and CDR2 YYDKDF (reference sequence). The CDR3 is 14 amino acids.

This clonotype was observed many times. The rearrangement joins TRBV20-1 to TRBJ2-7; D may match TRBD1 or TRBD2 (6 bases each). Germline V CDR1 and CDR2: DFQATT, SNEGSKA (reference sequence). The CDR3 spans 14 residues. Trimming took 2 bases from V and 5 from J, leaving 16 bases between them. This chain's CDR3 is CSARPLRGAHEQYF. CDR3 sequence (DNA): TGCAGTGCTAGACCCCTAAGGGGGGCCCACGAGCAGTACTTC.

Only a few counts were recorded for this clonotype. At one boundary the junction diverges from the germline segment, which might be a read error. The CDR3 is CASRQAGLNTGELFF. The CDR3 DNA reads TGTGCCAGCAGACAAGCGGGATTGAACACCGGGGAGCTGTTTTTT. The chain joins TRBV3-1 to TRBJ2-2; TRBD2 agrees at 7 bases. From germline, CDR1 is LGHDT and CDR2 YNNKEL (reference sequence). CDR3 length: 15 amino acids.

This clonotype was seen repeatedly, ten times or more. The J gene is TRBJ1-5, the V gene TRBV23-1; tentative D call: TRBD1 (5 bases). TRBV23-1 is placed among ORFs of uncertain function. V gave up 4 bases and J gave up 2 bases, with 9 bases separating them. The length of the CDR3 is 14 residues. The CDR3 DNA follows: TGCGCCAGCAGTCCCGGGGCTCGCAATCAGCCCCAGCATTTT. Translated, it gives CASSPGARNQPQHF.

This clonotype was picked up a small number of times. The rearrangement joins TRBV20-1 to TRBJ2-7; unclear D gene. Germline lookup yields CDR1 DFQATT and CDR2 SNEGSKA (reference sequence). This CDR3 is built from 14 residues. V lost 6 bases and J 1 base, leaving 16 bases between the germline ends. The CDR3 loop is CSAVPVAVSYEQYF. In DNA, the CDR3 is TGCAGTGCGGTCCCGGTGGCGGTTTCCTACGAGCAGTACTTC.

This clonotype was detected a few times. This chain links TRBV5-1 with TRBJ1-1; TRBD1 might be the D (6 bases). The CDR3 runs 18 residues. Germline V lookup: CDR1 SGHRS, CDR2 YFSETQ. V lost 0 bases, J lost 6 bases, and 24 bases lay in between. This CDR3 is CASSLGVSRGLISSEAFF. CDR3 nucleotides: TGCGCCAGCAGCTTGGGGGTATCACGGGGGCTTATATCCTCTGAAGCTTTCTTT.

This clonotype was picked up a small number of times. One junction end disagrees with the germline gene, perhaps due to a read error. The chain joins TRBV12-3 or TRBV12-4 to TRBJ2-1, with TRBD2 matching over 8 bases. This CDR3 has 16 amino acids. For the CDR3, the DNA is TGTGCCAGCAGTTTAGATCTCAGCGGGAGTTTACTATCGGGGATCTTC. Protein product: CASSLDLSGSLLSGIF.

V gene TRBV25-1 combines with J gene TRBJ1-1, with 10 bases matching TRBD1. The CDR3 is made up of 13 amino acids. The V gene's germline CDR1 is MGHDK and CDR2 SYGVNS. The CDR3 sequence: CATNRGQGIEAFF. The CDR3 DNA is TGTGCGACAAACCGGGGACAGGGGATTGAAGCTTTCTTT.

The chain uses TRBV7-2 and TRBJ2-3; D is undetermined. The V and J ends lost 3 bases and 2 bases respectively, with 6 bases between them. The CDR3 runs to 13 residues. Looked up from germline, CDR1 is SGHTA and CDR2 is FQGNSA. The CDR3: CASSFDNTDTQYF. CDR3 nucleotides: TGTGCCAGCAGCTTTGACAACACAGATACGCAGTATTTT.

The rearrangement joins TRBV20-1 to TRBJ2-5, with D tentatively TRBD2 (5 bases). CDR1 DFQATT and CDR2 SNEGSKA come from the germline V gene (reference sequence). Between the trimmed V and J ends, which lost 5 bases and 2 bases, there was a span of 12 bases. The CDR3 spans 13 residues. CDR3 residues: CSAHERFQETQYF. The CDR3 DNA reads TGCAGTGCTCACGAGCGGTTTCAAGAGACCCAGTACTTC.

This clonotype turned up a few times. The rearrangement joins TRBV20-1 to TRBJ1-5; D perhaps matches TRBD1 (5 bases). Germline values: CDR1 DFQATT, CDR2 SNEGSKA (reference sequence). The V and J ends lost 5 bases and 4 bases respectively, with 15 bases between them. The CDR3 contains 14 residues. The CDR3 region has the DNA TGCAGTGCTGAGGCGGGGGGTTGGAATCAGCCCCAGCATTTT. It codes for CSAEAGGWNQPQHF.

There are a few counts of this clonotype. This chain links TRBV7-2 with TRBJ1-5; TRBD1 is a possible D gene (5 bases). V was trimmed by 5 bases and J by 5 bases, leaving 13 bases between them. CDR1 is SGHTA and CDR2 is FQGNSA in the germline V gene. CDR3 size: 14 residues. Written as DNA, the CDR3 is TGTGCCAGCAGCCAGGGAGGTAATCATCAGCCCCAGCATTTT. Amino acids: CASSQGGNHQPQHF.

This sequence joins TRBV7-2 and TRBJ1-2; D perhaps matches TRBD1 (5 bases). CDR3 size: 15 residues. CDR1 is SGHTA, CDR2 FQGNSA, per germline. Trimming took off 5 bases at V and 6 bases at J, with 19 bases between the two ends. The CDR3 nucleotides are TGTGCCAGCAGCCCGACGGTCGGGGGAAGAGATGGCTACACCTTC. Translated: CASSPTVGGRDGYTF.

The table lists this clonotype with many counts. The gene calls are TRBV28 and TRBJ2-7; D tentatively fits TRBD1 or TRBD2 (6 bases each). Germline-derived CDR1 and CDR2 are MDHEN and SYDVKM. The CDR3 has 12 amino acids. Trimming took 2 bases from V and 6 from J, leaving 8 bases between them. This CDR3 reads CASSLEGGEQYF. In DNA form, the CDR3 reads TGTGCCAGCAGTTTAGAGGGGGGCGAGCAGTACTTC.

As concerns this clonotype: An end of the junction does not agree with germline; a read error may underlie this. J is TRBJ2-5 and V is TRBV20-1; 10 bases match TRBD1. Matching the DNA end better, TRBJ2-1 makes the J call doubtful. Germline V gene sequence: CDR1 DFQATT, CDR2 SNEGSKA (reference sequence). The CDR3 has 15 residues. The CDR3 coding sequence is TGCGGTGCTAGAGATTCAGGGACAGGGGACAATGAGCAGTTCTTC. This codes for CGARDSGTGDNEQFF.